The source of this T cell receptor (beta chain) is a study of T cell responses to AZD1222 COVID-19 vaccine. This CDR3 has 13 residues. The germline V and J ends were trimmed by 0 bases and 7 bases, with 10 bases remaining between them. Germline V CDR1 and CDR2: MDHEN, SYDVKM. Method: immunoSEQ multiplex PCR; TCRdb's copy keeps in-frame clones and lacks some. The sample yields 100,000 to 120,000 clones, roughly 92% seen once. The sequence was collected from an adult who received the AZD1222 COVID-19 vaccine. The V call is TRBV28, the J call TRBJ2-7, with TRBD2 as a possible D gene (6 bases). Here the sequenced sample was peripheral blood, taken 28 days after the second AZD1222 dose. The CDR3 loop reads CASSLWGGGEQYF. DNA for the CDR3: TGTGCCAGCAGTTTATGGGGGGGTGGAGAGCAGTACTTC.